This is a list of T cell receptor beta chains from one sample in a study of CD8 T cells in Susac syndrome. One entry per CDR3 protein, called by TCRdb with MiXCR from the immunoSEQ multiplex PCR reads. This repertoire shows tens of thousands of distinct CDR3 sequences, approximately 95% found once; its top ten account for roughly 0.45%. The sequencing input was CD8+ T cells from PBMCs. These TCRs come from a human donor with Susac syndrome. CDR3s include the opening cysteine and the closing phenylalanine or tryptophan. Fields, in order: V gene, CDR3 protein.

V: TRBV3-1
CDR3: CASSPNRVEETQYF

V: TRBV30
CDR3: CAWSVSRGGISYEQYF

V: TRBV12-3/TRBV12-4
CDR3: CASRIDRGNSYNEQFF

V: TRBV12-3/TRBV12-4
CDR3: CASSLIYNTEAFF

V: TRBV6-5
CDR3: CASSYSGTGRYEQYF

V: TRBV7-3
CDR3: CASSSDRDNEQFF

V: TRBV18
CDR3: CASSPRSDRETDTQYF

V: TRBV28
CDR3: CASSFWPSGTNEQFF

V: TRBV27
CDR3: CASSLSSAGASYEQYF

V: TRBV5-1
CDR3: CASSYVPGTGGSEQYF

V: TRBV12-3/TRBV12-4
CDR3: CASSLVGRQSSYNSPLHF

V: TRBV9
CDR3: CASSPTGTGGYEQYF

V: TRBV11-2
CDR3: CASSSQPEIGAFF

V: TRBV9
CDR3: CASSVAGGYGYTF

V: TRBV28
CDR3: CASSDQGSGEQFF

V: TRBV4-2
CDR3: CASSQVISSYEQYF

V: TRBV20-1
CDR3: CSASRGAYEQYF

V: TRBV19
CDR3: CASSMGVNQETQYF

V: TRBV24-1
CDR3: CATSDYGTDTNTGELFF

V: TRBV4-1
CDR3: CASSQDPAENEQFF

V: TRBV6-1
CDR3: CASNHGPPTRPSYEQYF

V: TRBV9
CDR3: CASSVGGGTGELFF

V: TRBV30
CDR3: CAWGGVGGDYGYTF

V: TRBV29-1
CDR3: CSVDGTGTYEQYF

V: TRBV28
CDR3: CASTPGGSYNEQFF

V: TRBV20-1
CDR3: CSARDSVYQPQHF

V: TRBV4-1
CDR3: CASSQEVVDYSNQPQHF

V: TRBV7-9
CDR3: CASSSPGQGPYGYTF

V: TRBV30
CDR3: CAWSYLAGINEQFF

V: TRBV9
CDR3: CASSVDRLGEQYF

V: TRBV2
CDR3: CASTDRGYGYTF

V: TRBV12-3/TRBV12-4
CDR3: CASSPQGADTEAFF

V: TRBV4-3
CDR3: CASSPSVGTGNTIYF

V: TRBV6-6
CDR3: CASSYRASGSPLHF

V: TRBV20-1
CDR3: CSARSVDREDF

V: TRBV12-3/TRBV12-4
CDR3: CASKPGRRTEAFF

V: TRBV2
CDR3: CASSEGFRGDGEQFF

V: TRBV28
CDR3: CASSFTGRGNEKLFF

V: TRBV23-1
CDR3: CASPSPGRISYEQYF

V: TRBV6-1
CDR3: CASSPHQPQHF

V: TRBV18
CDR3: CASSSNVGGGRGQPQHF